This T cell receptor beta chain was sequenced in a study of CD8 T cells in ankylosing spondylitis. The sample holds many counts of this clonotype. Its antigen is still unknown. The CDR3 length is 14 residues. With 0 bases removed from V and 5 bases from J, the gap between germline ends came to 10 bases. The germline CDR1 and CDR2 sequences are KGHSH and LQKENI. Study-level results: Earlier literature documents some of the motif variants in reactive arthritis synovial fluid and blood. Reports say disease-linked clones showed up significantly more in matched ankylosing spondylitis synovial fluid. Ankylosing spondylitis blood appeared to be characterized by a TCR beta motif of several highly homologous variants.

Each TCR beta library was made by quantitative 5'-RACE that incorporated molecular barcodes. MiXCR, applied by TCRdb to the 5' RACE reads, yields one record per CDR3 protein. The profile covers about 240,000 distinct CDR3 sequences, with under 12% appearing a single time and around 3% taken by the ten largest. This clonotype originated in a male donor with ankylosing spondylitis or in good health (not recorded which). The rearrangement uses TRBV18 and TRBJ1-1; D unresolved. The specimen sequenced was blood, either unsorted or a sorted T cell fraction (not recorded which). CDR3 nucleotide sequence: TGTGCCAGCTCACCACCAATGGGAGGGACTGAAGCTTTCTTT. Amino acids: CASSPPMGGTEAFF.